This T cell receptor beta chain comes out of a study of beta chain features in type 1 diabetes. V gave up 3 bases and J gave up 6 bases; unmatched junction bases: 9. The V gene's germline CDR1 is LNHDA and CDR2 SQIVND (reference sequence). This CDR3 comprises 15 residues. Expressed TCRB transcripts were sequenced after all isolated RNA was converted to cDNA. The assay was immunoSEQ multiplex PCR, and TCRdb's table has in-frame clones only and misses some. The data hold 350,000 to 450,000 clones, with about 15% observed a single time. Note on this clone: The antigen is undetermined.

CD4+ naive, central memory, regulatory and stem cell-like memory cells were sorted via CD45RO/CCR7/CD25/CD127/CD95/CD27. Study-wide results and caveats: A moderate, significant TCRB CDR3 shortening appeared in type 1 diabetes across four CD4+ subsets. For patients and controls alike, PCR might favor shorter templates to the same degree.

The chain couples TRBV19 to TRBJ1-1; TRBD1 aligns across 8 bases. Sequenced material: naive CD4+ T cells from blood. The source of this sequence is a woman aged 18-29 years in good health. The CDR3 nucleotides read TGTGCCAGTAGTATGATGGACAGGGAAAGGGCTGAAGCTTTCTTT. This codes for CASSMMDRERAEAFF.